The clone carrying this T cell receptor beta chain was seen at least ten times. The sample has other DNA sequences that encode this CDR3 too. This record comes from a study of shared clonotypes between healthy human individuals. The CDR3 length is 15 residues. Unmatched junction bases numbered 0, after V lost 1 base and J lost 0 bases. Germline CDR1 is LGHNA and CDR2 is YSLEER. Spread over ten immunoSEQ deep assay plates, unsorted PBMC DNA underwent sequencing. TCRdb's table, derived via immunoSEQ multiplex PCR, lists solely in-frame clones and lacks some. This table has about 96,000 clones, more than 45% appearing once. Samples left unsorted employed around 95 million PBMCs for genomic DNA.

This clonotype was obtained from a woman in her 40s in good health. Some clones in this sample may be carry-over from other donors' samples. The source material was PBMCs. This chain uses TRBV4-3 with TRBJ1-3, with 7 bases lining up with TRBD1. The CDR3 DNA follows: TGCGCCAGCAGCCAAGGGACAGGCTCTGGAAACACCATATATTTT. It yields the protein CASSQGTGSGNTIYF.